One and the same sample provided the 20 T cell receptor beta chains below, sequenced in a study of tumor-infiltrating lymphocytes in primary liver carcinoma. cDNA specific to TCR beta was made from around 450 ng of total RNA, with a constant-region primer employed for priming. Nested multiplex PCR, run for three rounds with slightly modified ARM-PCR, yielded TCR beta libraries. For approximately 11 cycles apiece, the opening two PCR rounds ran with TRBV1-TRBV30 forward primers and a C-beta reverse primer. TCRdb redid the calling of the multiplex PCR reads with MiXCR, one entry per CDR3 protein. The sample has more than 70,000 distinct CDR3 sequences; roughly 71% are singletons. Co-extracting RNA and DNA was done with about 17-31 mg of unsorted bulk tissue as input. Source material: tumor-adjacent normal liver tissue. All receptors derive from a man aged 35 to 55 with primary liver carcinoma and hepatitis B virus infection.

Comment on this clonotype: The CDR3 carries no conserved terminal phenylalanine or tryptophan, so it likely arises from a read error. The chain employs TRBV4-1 and TRBJ2-2; 10 bases align to TRBD1. CDR1 is MGHRA and CDR2 is YSYEKL in the germline V gene. The CDR3 contains 18 residues. The CDR3 protein is CASSLSPGQGVHTGELFH. The CDR3 DNA reads TGTGCCAGCAGTCTTTCCCCAGGACAGGGGGTACACACCGGGGAGCTGTTTCAT.

About this clonotype: A much larger clonotype is one base distant, so this may be a read error. The rearrangement links TRBV11-1 to TRBJ2-2, with D possibly matching TRBD2 (6 bases). The V gene's germline CDR1 is SGHAT and CDR2 FQDESV (reference sequence). The CDR3 runs to 13 residues. The CDR3 coding sequence is TGTGCCAACAGCTTACTAGCCGGCGGGGAGCTGTTTTTT. The encoded protein is CANSLLAGGELFF.

As for this clonotype: The CDR3 does not end in the conserved phenylalanine or tryptophan, so this is likely a read error. The rearrangement links TRBV6-1 to TRBJ2-6; TRBD1 agrees at 11 bases. CDR3 length equals 16 residues. Germline assignment: CDR1 MNHNS and CDR2 SASEGT. The CDR3 region has the DNA TGTGCCGGTACCGGGACAGGGGGTGCTGGGGCCGACGTCCTGACTTCC. Protein sequence: CAGTGTGGAGADVLTS.

This clonotype was observed at least ten times. V and J are TRBV6-1 and TRBJ1-2, with D perhaps TRBD1 (6 bases). Germline lookup yields CDR1 MNHNS and CDR2 SASEGT. V lost 1 base to trimming and J lost 7 bases, with 10 bases between them. CDR3 length: 13 residues. The CDR3 DNA is TGTGCCAGCAGTGAAGGCGAGGGGGTTGGCTACACCTTC. Encoded protein: CASSEGEGVGYTF.

This clonotype was observed once. Relative to the germline gene, one junction end is altered; a read error may explain this. This chain links TRBV6-1 with TRBJ1-5; the match to TRBD1 covers 8 bases. Germline CDR1 is MNHNS and CDR2 is SASEGT. This CDR3 has 15 amino acids. The CDR3 DNA is TGTGCCAGCAGCGGGGACAGGAGTGGGGGTCAGCCCCAGCCTTTT. Amino acid sequence: CASSGDRSGGQPQPF.

Many counts were recorded for this clonotype. One end of the junction is discordant with germline, which a read error may explain. V is TRBV11-1 and J is TRBJ2-2; D possibly corresponds to TRBD2 (5 bases). Germline values: CDR1 SGHAT, CDR2 FQDESV (reference sequence). This CDR3 region has 12 residues. This chain's CDR3 is CVSSFGIGELFF. In DNA form, the CDR3 reads TGTGTCAGCAGCTTCGGGATCGGGGAGCTGTTTTTT.

In the case of this clonotype: A much larger clone sits a single nucleotide away, making a read error possible. J is TRBJ2-7 and V is TRBV7-9, with TRBD2 identical over 7 bases. The ends lost 5 bases at V and 9 bases at J; junction bases unmatched: 7. CDR1 is SEHNR, CDR2 FQNEAQ, per germline (reference sequence). This CDR3 contains 12 residues. CDR3 coding DNA: TGTGCCAGCAGCCTCGGACCGGGAGGGCAGTACTTC. It translates to CASSLGPGGQYF.

The rearrangement joins TRBV18 to TRBJ1-4; perhaps TRBD1 as D (5 bases). V was clipped by 6 bases and J by 7 bases, with 12 bases between them. Per the germline V gene, CDR1 is KGHSH and CDR2 is LQKENI. The CDR3 is 13 amino acids. CDR3 sequence: CASSAGLSEKLFF. CDR3 nucleotide sequence: TGTGCCAGCTCGGCGGGGCTAAGTGAAAAACTGTTTTTT.

Of note for this clonotype: The junction departs from germline at one end; a sequencing error may be responsible. The gene calls are TRBV11-1 and TRBJ2-4; 9 bases align to TRBD2. CDR3 length: 17 amino acids. Germline CDR1 is SGHAT and CDR2 is FQDESV (reference sequence). The CDR3 here is CASSLPGTSWTKNIQYF. CDR3 DNA sequence: TGTGCCAGTAGCTTACCCGGGACTAGCTGGACCAAAAACATTCAGTACTTC. Based on the CDR3 plus reference TRBV11-1 and TRBJ2-4, the full variable domain is EAEVAQSPRYKITEKSQAVAFWCDPISGHATLYWYRQILGQGPELLVQFQDESVVDDSQLPKDRFSAERLKGVDSTLKIQPAELGDSAMYLCASSLPGTSWTKNIQYFGAGTRLSVL.

The chain employs TRBV6-1 and TRBJ1-2; D call uncertain. V lost 9 bases and J lost 3, with 14 bases in between. In germline, CDR1 is MNHNS, CDR2 SASEGT. The CDR3 spans 13 residues. The CDR3 here is CASGGLQHYGYTF. The CDR3 region has the DNA TGTGCCAGTGGTGGCCTACAGCACTATGGCTACACCTTC.

The table lists this clonotype with a count of one. This could be a read error, since a much larger clone is one nucleotide away. Here the CDR3 DNA reads TGTACCAGCAGTAGAAAATTTGGGGTTGGGGCAGGGAAAAACACTGAAGCTTTCTTT. Protein: CTSSRKFGVGAGKNTEAFF. The chain carries TRBV28 and TRBJ1-1; weak D call: TRBD1 (5 bases). The V gene's germline CDR1 is MDHEN and CDR2 SYDVKM. This CDR3 is built from 19 residues.

The table lists this clonotype with many counts. The chain has TRBV6-5 and TRBJ2-7; 8 bases fit TRBD1. Germline CDR1 MNHEY, CDR2 SVGAGI. The CDR3 extends over 13 amino acids. The V and J ends lost 7 bases and 6 bases, in that order; junction bases with no gene match: 8. The CDR3 nucleotides are TGTGCCAGCACGTCCCATACAGGGGGCGAGCAGTACTTC. This sequence encodes CASTSHTGGEQYF.

This clonotype was seen once. This chain uses TRBV6-2 or TRBV6-3 with TRBJ2-1; 8 nucleotides align to TRBD2. Germline loops: CDR1 MNHEY, CDR2 SVGEGT. The V segment lost 2 bases and the J segment 2 bases; nucleotides outside the gene matches: 5. The CDR3 consists of 16 residues. In DNA form, the CDR3 reads TGTGCCAGCAGTTACGTTAGCGGGATCACCTACAATGAGCAGTTCTTC. It translates to CASSYVSGITYNEQFF.

This clonotype was counted only a few times. This chain uses TRBV11-2 with TRBJ1-1, with unresolved D. Germline CDR1 SGHAT, CDR2 FQNNGV. V lost 2 bases and J 3 bases, leaving 10 bases between the germline ends. This CDR3 has 14 residues. Written as DNA, the CDR3 is TGTGCCAGCAGCTTAACGGCCTTCGACACTGAAGCTTTCTTT. This gives the protein CASSLTAFDTEAFF.

Details on this clonotype: The CDR3 carries no conserved terminal phenylalanine or tryptophan, so it likely arises from a read error. The rearrangement joins TRBV11-2 to TRBJ2-7, with no clear D. This CDR3 comprises 13 residues. V was pared by 2 bases and J by 6 bases, with 11 bases between. The germline V gene has CDR1 SGHAT and CDR2 FQNNGV. The CDR3 sequence: CASSLYSVGEQYL. CDR3 nucleotides: TGTGCCAGCAGCTTATATTCAGTGGGCGAGCAGTACCTC.

This clonotype was recorded once. One junction end disagrees with the germline gene, perhaps due to a read error. CDR3 in DNA: TGTGCCAGCGGCTTCTACGGGGGTGGCACAGATACGCACTATTTT. It specifies CASGFYGGGTDTHYF. J is TRBJ2-3 and V is TRBV11-2, with D possibly being TRBD2 (6 bases). The CDR3 has 15 amino acids. CDR1 SGHAT and CDR2 FQNNGV come from the germline V gene.

This clonotype has more than one count but fewer than ten. The CDR3 nucleotides are TGTGCCTGGCAGGGCAGGACCTCTGGAAACACCATATATTTT. Residues: CAWQGRTSGNTIYF. V gene TRBV24-1 combines with J gene TRBJ1-3, with a tentative D call TRBD1 (5 bases). Germline V gene lookup returns CDR1 KGHDR and CDR2 SFDVKD. Trimming took off 12 bases at V and 0 bases at J, with 14 bases between the two ends. The CDR3 consists of 14 residues.

This clonotype occurred a few times. V gene TRBV6-5 combines with J gene TRBJ1-1; 7 positions match TRBD1. Trimming cost V 6 bases and J 4 bases; bases outside gene matches: 5. The CDR3 contains 13 residues. CDR1 MNHEY and CDR2 SVGAGI come from the germline V gene. The CDR3 DNA is TGTGCCAGCAGGCGACAGGGTGGCACTGAAGCTTTCTTT. This encodes CASRRQGGTEAFF.

Turning to this clonotype: Compared with germline, one end of the junction differs, possibly owing to a read error. V gene TRBV4-1 combines with J gene TRBJ2-1; TRBD1 agrees at 7 bases. CDR3 length: 16 residues. Germline lookup yields CDR1 MGHRA and CDR2 YSYEKL. In DNA form, the CDR3 reads TGCGCCAGTAGCCAAGAGGCCGCGACAGGGTACATTGAGCAGTTCTTC. It specifies CASSQEAATGYIEQFF.

Worth noting for this clonotype: One base away lies a much larger clone, so this may be a sequencing read error. J is TRBJ2-1 and V is TRBV29-1; no clear D. This CDR3 is 10 amino acids long. The germline gives CDR1 SQVTM, CDR2 ANQGSEA. CDR3 residues: CSARRNGQFF. CDR3 coding DNA: TGCAGCGCACGACGTAATGGGCAGTTCTTC.